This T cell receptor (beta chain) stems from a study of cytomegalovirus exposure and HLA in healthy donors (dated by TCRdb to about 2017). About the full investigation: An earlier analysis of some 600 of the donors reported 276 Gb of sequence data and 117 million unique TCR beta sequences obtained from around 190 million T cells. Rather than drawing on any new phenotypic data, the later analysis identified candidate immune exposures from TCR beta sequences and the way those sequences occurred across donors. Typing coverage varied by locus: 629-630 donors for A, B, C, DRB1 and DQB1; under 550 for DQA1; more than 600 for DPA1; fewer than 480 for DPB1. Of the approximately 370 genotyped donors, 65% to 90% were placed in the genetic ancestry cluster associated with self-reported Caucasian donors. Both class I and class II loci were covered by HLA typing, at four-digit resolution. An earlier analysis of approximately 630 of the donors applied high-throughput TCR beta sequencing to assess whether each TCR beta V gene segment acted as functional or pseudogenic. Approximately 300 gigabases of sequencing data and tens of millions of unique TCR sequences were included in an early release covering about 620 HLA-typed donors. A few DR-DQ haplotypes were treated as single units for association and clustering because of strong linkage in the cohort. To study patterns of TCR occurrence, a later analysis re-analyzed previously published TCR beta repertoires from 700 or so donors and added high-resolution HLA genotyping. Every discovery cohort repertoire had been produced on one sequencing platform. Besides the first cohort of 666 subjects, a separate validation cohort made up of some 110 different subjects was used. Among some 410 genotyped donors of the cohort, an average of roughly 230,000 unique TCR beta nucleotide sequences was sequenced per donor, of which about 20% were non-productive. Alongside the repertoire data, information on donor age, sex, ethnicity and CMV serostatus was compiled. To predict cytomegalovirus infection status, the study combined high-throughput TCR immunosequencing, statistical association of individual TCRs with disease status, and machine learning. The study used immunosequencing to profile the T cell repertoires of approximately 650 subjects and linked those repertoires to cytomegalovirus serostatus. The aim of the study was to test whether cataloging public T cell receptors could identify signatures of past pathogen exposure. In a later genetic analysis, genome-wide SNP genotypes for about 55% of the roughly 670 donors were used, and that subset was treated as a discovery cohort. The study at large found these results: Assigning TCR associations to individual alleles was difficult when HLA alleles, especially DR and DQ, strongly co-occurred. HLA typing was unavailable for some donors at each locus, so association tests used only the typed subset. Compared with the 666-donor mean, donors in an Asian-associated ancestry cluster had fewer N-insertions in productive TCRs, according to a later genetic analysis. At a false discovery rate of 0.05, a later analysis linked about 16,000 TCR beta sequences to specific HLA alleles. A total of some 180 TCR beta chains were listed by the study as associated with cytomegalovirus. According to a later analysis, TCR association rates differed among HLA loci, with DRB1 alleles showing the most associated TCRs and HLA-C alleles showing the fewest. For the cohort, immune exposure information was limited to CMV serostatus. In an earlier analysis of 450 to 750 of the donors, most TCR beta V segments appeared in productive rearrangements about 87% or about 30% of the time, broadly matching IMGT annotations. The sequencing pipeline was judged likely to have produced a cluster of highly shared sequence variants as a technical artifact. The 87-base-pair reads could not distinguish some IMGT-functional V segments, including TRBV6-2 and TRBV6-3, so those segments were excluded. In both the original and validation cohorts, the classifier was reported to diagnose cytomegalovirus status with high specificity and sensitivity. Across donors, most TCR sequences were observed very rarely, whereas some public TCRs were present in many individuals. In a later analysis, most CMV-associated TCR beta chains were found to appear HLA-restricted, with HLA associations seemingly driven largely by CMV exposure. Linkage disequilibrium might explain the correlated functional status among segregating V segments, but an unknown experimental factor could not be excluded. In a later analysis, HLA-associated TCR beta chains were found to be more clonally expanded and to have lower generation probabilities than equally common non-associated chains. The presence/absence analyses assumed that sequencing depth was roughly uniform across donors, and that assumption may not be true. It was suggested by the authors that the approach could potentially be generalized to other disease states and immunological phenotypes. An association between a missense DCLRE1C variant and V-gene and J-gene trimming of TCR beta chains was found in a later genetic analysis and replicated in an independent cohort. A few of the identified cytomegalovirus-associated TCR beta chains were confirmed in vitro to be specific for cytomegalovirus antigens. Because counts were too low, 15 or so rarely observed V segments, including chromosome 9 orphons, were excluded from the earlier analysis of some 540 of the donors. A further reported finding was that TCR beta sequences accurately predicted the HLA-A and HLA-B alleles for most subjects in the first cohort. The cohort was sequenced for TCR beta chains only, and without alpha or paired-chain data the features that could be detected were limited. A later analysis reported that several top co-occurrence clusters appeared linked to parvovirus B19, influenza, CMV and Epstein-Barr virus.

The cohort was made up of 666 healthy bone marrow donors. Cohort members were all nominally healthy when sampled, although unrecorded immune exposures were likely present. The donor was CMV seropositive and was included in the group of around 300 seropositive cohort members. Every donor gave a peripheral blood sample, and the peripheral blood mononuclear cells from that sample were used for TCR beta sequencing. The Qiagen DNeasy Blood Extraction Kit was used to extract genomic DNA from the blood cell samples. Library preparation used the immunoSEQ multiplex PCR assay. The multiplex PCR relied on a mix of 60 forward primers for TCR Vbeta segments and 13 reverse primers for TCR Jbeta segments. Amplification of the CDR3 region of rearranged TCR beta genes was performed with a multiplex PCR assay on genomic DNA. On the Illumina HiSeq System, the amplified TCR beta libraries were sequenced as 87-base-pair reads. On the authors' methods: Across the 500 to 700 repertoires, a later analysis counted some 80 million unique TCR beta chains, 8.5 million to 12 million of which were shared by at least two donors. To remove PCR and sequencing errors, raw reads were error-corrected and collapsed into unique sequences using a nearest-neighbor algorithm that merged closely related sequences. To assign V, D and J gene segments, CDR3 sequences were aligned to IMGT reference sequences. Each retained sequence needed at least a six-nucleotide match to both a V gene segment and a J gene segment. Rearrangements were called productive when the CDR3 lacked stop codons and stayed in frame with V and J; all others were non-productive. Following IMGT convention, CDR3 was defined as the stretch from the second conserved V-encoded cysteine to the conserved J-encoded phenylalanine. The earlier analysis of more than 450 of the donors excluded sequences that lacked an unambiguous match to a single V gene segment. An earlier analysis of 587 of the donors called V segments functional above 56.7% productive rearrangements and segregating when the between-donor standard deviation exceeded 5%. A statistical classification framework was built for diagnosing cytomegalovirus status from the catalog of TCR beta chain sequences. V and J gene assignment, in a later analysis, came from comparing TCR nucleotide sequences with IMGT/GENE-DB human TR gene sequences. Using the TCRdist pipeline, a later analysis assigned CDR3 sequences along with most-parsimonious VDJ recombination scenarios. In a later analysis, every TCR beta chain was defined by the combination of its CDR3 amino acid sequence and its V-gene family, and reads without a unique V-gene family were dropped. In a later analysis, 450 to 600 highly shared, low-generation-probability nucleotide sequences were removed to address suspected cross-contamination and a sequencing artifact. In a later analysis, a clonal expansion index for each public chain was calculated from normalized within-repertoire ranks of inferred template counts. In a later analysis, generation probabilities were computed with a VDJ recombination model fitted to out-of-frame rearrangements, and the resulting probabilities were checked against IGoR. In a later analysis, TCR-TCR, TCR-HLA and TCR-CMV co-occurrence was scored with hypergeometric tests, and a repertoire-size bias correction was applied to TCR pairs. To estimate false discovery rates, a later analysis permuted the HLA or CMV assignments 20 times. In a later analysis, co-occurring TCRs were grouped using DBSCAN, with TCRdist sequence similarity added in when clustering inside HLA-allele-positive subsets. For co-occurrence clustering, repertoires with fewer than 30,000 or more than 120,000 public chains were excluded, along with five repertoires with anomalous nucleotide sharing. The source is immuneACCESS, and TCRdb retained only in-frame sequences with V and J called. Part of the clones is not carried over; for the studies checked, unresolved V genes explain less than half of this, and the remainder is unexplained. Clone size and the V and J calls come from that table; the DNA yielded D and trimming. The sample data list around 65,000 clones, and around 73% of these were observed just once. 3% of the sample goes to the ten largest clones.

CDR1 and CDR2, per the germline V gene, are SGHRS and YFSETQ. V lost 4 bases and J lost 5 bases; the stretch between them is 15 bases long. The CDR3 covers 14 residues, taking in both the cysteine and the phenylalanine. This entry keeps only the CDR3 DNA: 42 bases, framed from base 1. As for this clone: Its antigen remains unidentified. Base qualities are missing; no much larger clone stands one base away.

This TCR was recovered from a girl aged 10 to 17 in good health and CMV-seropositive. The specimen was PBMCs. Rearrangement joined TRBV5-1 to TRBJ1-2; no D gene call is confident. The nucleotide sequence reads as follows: TGCGCCAGCAGCGCGTCCTCAAGCATATATGGCTACACCTTC. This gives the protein CASSASSSIYGYTF.